Below, 12 T cell receptor beta chains from the same sample are listed, as sequenced in a study of early T cells in non-severe SARS-CoV-2 infection (dated by TCRdb to the early 2020s). The protocol used for the library was 5' RACE. The instrument was a NextSeq 500. TCRdb reworked the public reads: Q25 trimming with fastp, MiXCR clone assembly, productive beta chains retained. Each CDR3 protein gets just one entry, which takes the most common genes and DNA from the rows behind it. The sample table lists some 38,000 distinct CDR3 sequences, 5.3% of them with a count of one. In total, the top ten clones hold roughly 29% of the sample. The material sequenced was whole blood. All receptors derive from an adult who was a healthcare worker with PCR-confirmed SARS-CoV-2 infection or an uninfected control (not recorded which).

This clonotype is judged medium-sized (0.01 to 0.1%). The chain has TRBV12-3 or TRBV12-4 and TRBJ1-5; D is perhaps TRBD1 (6 bases). V lost 2 bases, J lost 2 bases, and 10 bases lay in between. This CDR3 spans 15 amino acids. CDR3 loop: CASSLTGSRNQPQHF. CDR3 bases: TGTGCCAGCAGTTTAACAGGGAGTCGCAATCAGCCCCAGCATTTT.

This clonotype appeared many times. The V call is TRBV6-1, the J call TRBJ1-5; D uncertain. Trimming shortened V by 8 bases and J by 0 bases, and 14 bases separated the two germline ends. This CDR3 contains 15 residues. Germline-derived CDR1 and CDR2 are MNHNS and SASEGT. This chain's CDR3 is CASRVQKYSNQPQHF. CDR3 in DNA: TGTGCCAGCCGTGTACAGAAATATAGCAATCAGCCCCAGCATTTT.

This clonotype showed up many times. The chain couples TRBV10-1 to TRBJ2-7; D may be TRBD1 or TRBD2 (5 bases each). Trimming cost V 6 bases and J 5 bases, with 14 bases left between them. Per germline, CDR1 WNHNN and CDR2 SYGVQD (reference sequence). The CDR3 sequence is 13 residues long. The CDR3 DNA sequence: TGCGCCAGCAGCCCGAGGGGTAGGAACGAGCAGTACTTC. Its protein product is CASSPRGRNEQYF.

There are many counts of this clonotype. CDR3 protein: CSVGGEAQFF. The CDR3 bases are TGCAGCGTGGGGGGGGAGGCGCAGTTCTTC. This chain connects TRBV29-1 to TRBJ2-1; 7 bases line up with TRBD2. This CDR3 has 10 amino acids. The V and J ends lost 6 bases and 12 bases, in that order; junction bases with no gene match: 5. Germline V gene lookup returns CDR1 SQVTM and CDR2 ANQGSEA.

This chain connects TRBV12-3 or TRBV12-4 to TRBJ2-2; TRBD2 aligns across 12 bases. The CDR3 has 15 residues. The V and J ends lost 5 bases and 6 bases, in that order; junction bases with no gene match: 4. CDR3 nucleotide sequence: TGTGCCAGCAGTCCACGACTAGCGGGGGCCGGGGAGCTGTTTTTT. It translates to CASSPRLAGAGELFF.

This clonotype was detected ten times or more. This sequence joins TRBV7-2 and TRBJ2-7; tentatively, D is TRBD2 (5 bases). Germline V gives CDR1 SGHTA, CDR2 FQGNSA. V lost 7 bases to trimming and J lost 2 bases, with 15 bases between them. The CDR3 has 14 residues. The CDR3 DNA sequence: TGTGCCAGCACCGACACACCCGGGGCCTACGAGCAGTACTTC. Amino acids: CASTDTPGAYEQYF. Full variable domain (missing parts from reference TRBV7-2 and TRBJ2-7): GAGVSQSPSNKVTEKGKDVELRCDPISGHTALYWYRQSLGQGLEFLIYFQGNSAPDKSGLPSDRFSAERTGGSVSTLTIQRTQQEDSAVYLCASTDTPGAYEQYFGPGTRLTVT.

This clonotype was counted many times. This sequence joins TRBV9 and TRBJ2-1; TRBD2 matches at 8 bases. The J segment lost 4 bases and the V segment lost 3 bases, leaving 6 bases of the junction unmatched. Germline V gene data show CDR1 as SGDLS and CDR2 as YYNGEE. The CDR3 loop spans 15 amino acids. CDR3 loop: CASSAGPGGYNEQFF. CDR3 nucleotide sequence: TGTGCCAGCAGCGCAGGCCCGGGAGGGTACAATGAGCAGTTCTTC. The full variable domain, with the rest looked up from reference TRBV9 and TRBJ2-1, is DSGVTQTPKHLITATGQRVTLRCSPRSGDLSVYWYQQSLDQGLQFLIQYYNGEERAKGNILERFSAQQFPDLHSELNLSSLELGDSALYFCASSAGPGGYNEQFFGPGTRLTVL.

This clonotype was detected ten times or more. V is TRBV27 and J is TRBJ2-1, with TRBD2 identical over 7 bases. Germline V lookup: CDR1 MNHEY, CDR2 SMNVEV (reference sequence). The ends lost 5 bases at V and 5 bases at J; junction bases unmatched: 9. This CDR3 contains 15 residues. CDR3: CASSPRTRGNNEQFF. DNA of the CDR3: TGTGCCAGCAGTCCGCGGACTAGGGGCAACAATGAGCAGTTCTTC.

This clonotype was seen ten or more times. J is TRBJ2-5 and V is TRBV5-1; D may be TRBD2 (6 bases). Germline CDR1 and CDR2: SGHRS and YFSETQ. The CDR3 loop spans 15 amino acids. Between the trimmed V and J ends, which lost 5 bases and 4 bases, there was a span of 18 bases. This CDR3 is CASRGGRTQGETQYF. The CDR3 nucleotides are TGCGCCAGCAGGGGGGGACGGACCCAAGGAGAGACCCAGTACTTC.

This clonotype was detected ten times or more. The chain has TRBV20-1 and TRBJ2-2, with 7 bases matching TRBD1. The CDR3 loop spans 15 amino acids. The germline CDR1 and CDR2 sequences are DFQATT and SNEGSKA (reference sequence). V lost 6 bases to trimming and J lost 4 bases; unmatched junction nucleotides: 11. CDR3 DNA sequence: TGCAGTGCCTCACCAGCAGGGGGAAGCACCGGGGAGCTGTTTTTT. Translation: CSASPAGGSTGELFF.

This clonotype was seen at least ten times. This chain connects TRBV5-1 to TRBJ2-7; 8 bases are shared with TRBD1. This CDR3 has 13 residues. Unmatched junction bases numbered 10, after V lost 7 bases and J lost 7 bases. From germline, CDR1 is SGHRS and CDR2 YFSETQ. CDR3 protein: CASRRDRLEEQYF. The CDR3 region has the DNA TGCGCCAGCCGCCGGGACAGGCTCGAAGAGCAGTACTTC.

In its sample, this clonotype was seen many times. The chain carries TRBV6-6 and TRBJ2-7; D possibly corresponds to TRBD1 (6 bases). The ends were cut back, 3 bases at V and 6 bases at J, with 12 bases in the middle. The CDR3 is 13 amino acids. CDR1 MNHNY and CDR2 SVGAGI come from the germline V gene (reference sequence). The CDR3 DNA reads TGTGCCAGCAGTTATGGGCAGGGGTCCGAGCAGTACTTC. Translating it yields CASSYGQGSEQYF.